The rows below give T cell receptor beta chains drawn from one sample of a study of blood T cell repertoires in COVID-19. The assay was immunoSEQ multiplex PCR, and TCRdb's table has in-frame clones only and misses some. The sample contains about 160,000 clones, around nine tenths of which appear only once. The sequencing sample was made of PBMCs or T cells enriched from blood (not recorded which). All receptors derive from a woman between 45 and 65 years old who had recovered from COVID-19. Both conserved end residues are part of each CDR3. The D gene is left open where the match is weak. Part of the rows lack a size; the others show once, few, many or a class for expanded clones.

CDR3 protein: CATSGAGGNQPQHF
CDR3 DNA: TGTGCCACCAGTGGAGCAGGGGGAAATCAGCCCCAGCATTTT
D gene: TRBD1
V gene: TRBV24-1
clone size: -
J gene: TRBJ1-5

CDR3 protein: CASSPTTGGFEKLFF
CDR3 DNA: TGTGCCAGCAGCCCGACGACAGGGGGCTTTGAAAAACTGTTTTTT
D gene: TRBD1
V gene: TRBV3-1/TRBV3-2
clone size: -
J gene: TRBJ1-4

CDR3 protein: CASSRREVGYTF
CDR3 DNA: TGTGCCAGCAGCCGCCGTGAGGTTGGCTACACCTTC
D gene: -
V gene: TRBV21-1
clone size: -
J gene: TRBJ1-2

CDR3 protein: CATSPRVSQGSYGYTF
CDR3 DNA: TGTGCCACCAGCCCCCGGGTCAGTCAGGGGAGCTATGGCTACACCTTC
D gene: -
V gene: TRBV24-1
clone size: -
J gene: TRBJ1-2

CDR3 protein: CASSPGTGAANYGYTF
CDR3 DNA: TGTGCCAGCAGCCCCGGGACAGGGGCTGCTAACTATGGCTACACCTTC
D gene: TRBD1
V gene: TRBV5-4
clone size: -
J gene: TRBJ1-2

CDR3 protein: CASSSGLNTDTQYF
CDR3 DNA: TGTGCCAGCAGCTCCGGACTGAACACAGATACGCAGTATTTT
D gene: -
V gene: TRBV11-3
clone size: -
J gene: TRBJ2-3

CDR3 protein: CASSLAALAGALQETQYF
CDR3 DNA: TGTGCCAGCAGCTTAGCTGCACTAGCGGGGGCCCTCCAAGAGACCCAGTACTTC
D gene: TRBD2
V gene: TRBV11-2
clone size: -
J gene: TRBJ2-5

CDR3 protein: CASSPFGLNTDTQYF
CDR3 DNA: TGTGCCAGCTCCCCGTTCGGACTTAACACAGATACGCAGTATTTT
D gene: -
V gene: TRBV7-3
clone size: -
J gene: TRBJ2-3

CDR3 protein: CAFLPGGPFETQYF
CDR3 DNA: TGTGCATTCCTCCCGGGGGGGCCTTTTGAGACCCAGTACTTC
D gene: -
V gene: TRBV21-1
clone size: -
J gene: TRBJ2-5

CDR3 protein: CASSSFGQGEYEQYF
CDR3 DNA: TGCGCCAGCAGTTCCTTCGGGCAGGGGGAGTACGAGCAGTACTTC
D gene: TRBD1
V gene: TRBV5-1
clone size: -
J gene: TRBJ2-7

CDR3 protein: CASSFTGGAGDTQYF
CDR3 DNA: TGTGCCAGCAGCTTTACCGGGGGGGCAGGAGATACGCAGTATTTT
D gene: TRBD2
V gene: TRBV7-2
clone size: once
J gene: TRBJ2-3

CDR3 protein: CAGRQGAETQYF
CDR3 DNA: TGTGCCGGCCGACAGGGGGCAGAGACCCAGTACTTC
D gene: TRBD1
V gene: TRBV5-8
clone size: -
J gene: TRBJ2-5

CDR3 protein: CATKQGFNGYTF
CDR3 DNA: TGTGCCACCAAACAGGGTTTTAATGGCTACACCTTC
D gene: -
V gene: TRBV19
clone size: -
J gene: TRBJ1-2

CDR3 protein: CASRSLRGEQYF
CDR3 DNA: TGTGCCAGCAGATCACTGAGGGGGGAGCAGTACTTC
D gene: -
V gene: TRBV28
clone size: -
J gene: TRBJ2-7

CDR3 protein: CASSQVDGISGNTIYF
CDR3 DNA: TGTGCCAGCAGCCAAGTCGATGGCATCTCTGGAAACACCATATATTTT
D gene: -
V gene: TRBV3-1/TRBV3-2
clone size: once
J gene: TRBJ1-3

CDR3 protein: CASSLSGKVGEKLFF
CDR3 DNA: TGTGCCAGCAGCTTAAGCGGAAAGGTTGGTGAAAAACTGTTTTTT
D gene: -
V gene: TRBV7-3
clone size: -
J gene: TRBJ1-4

CDR3 protein: CASSHLRDSLYEQYF
CDR3 DNA: TGCGCCAGCAGCCACCTCCGGGACAGTCTCTACGAGCAGTACTTC
D gene: TRBD1
V gene: TRBV4-3
clone size: few
J gene: TRBJ2-7

CDR3 protein: CASSQGFGQGMNTEAFF
CDR3 DNA: TGCGCCAGCAGCCAAGGTTTCGGACAGGGGATGAACACTGAAGCTTTCTTT
D gene: TRBD1
V gene: TRBV4-1
clone size: -
J gene: TRBJ1-1

CDR3 protein: CAWSEGRGEKLFF
CDR3 DNA: TGTGCCTGGTCAGAAGGGAGAGGTGAAAAACTGTTTTTT
D gene: -
V gene: TRBV30
clone size: -
J gene: TRBJ1-4

CDR3 protein: CASSLEGTAMNTEAFF
CDR3 DNA: TGTGCCAGCAGCTTAGAAGGGACTGCCATGAACACTGAAGCTTTCTTT
D gene: -
V gene: TRBV7-6
clone size: -
J gene: TRBJ1-1

CDR3 protein: CASSGTGRGNTIYF
CDR3 DNA: TGTGCCAGCAGCGGGACAGGGCGCGGGAACACCATATATTTT
D gene: TRBD1
V gene: TRBV6-2/TRBV6-3
clone size: -
J gene: TRBJ1-3

CDR3 protein: CASRLDQPGVCTDTQYF
CDR3 DNA: TGTGCAAGTCGCTTAGACCAACCGGGAGTCTGCACAGATACGCAGTATTTT
D gene: -
V gene: TRBV12-2
clone size: -
J gene: TRBJ2-3

CDR3 protein: CASSLGGQGSGELFF
CDR3 DNA: TGTGCCAGCAGCTTGGGGGGACAGGGGAGCGGGGAGCTGTTTTTT
D gene: TRBD1
V gene: TRBV7-6
clone size: -
J gene: TRBJ2-2

CDR3 protein: CASSSRLAASYNEQFF
CDR3 DNA: TGTGCCAGCAGCTCAAGACTAGCGGCCTCCTACAATGAGCAGTTCTTC
D gene: TRBD2
V gene: TRBV7-9
clone size: -
J gene: TRBJ2-1

CDR3 protein: CASSTNIQGSYGYTF
CDR3 DNA: TGTGCCAGCAGCACGAACATACAGGGTAGCTATGGCTACACCTTC
D gene: -
V gene: TRBV21-1
clone size: once
J gene: TRBJ1-2

CDR3 protein: CASLAGVNTGELFF
CDR3 DNA: TGTGCCAGCCTAGCGGGGGTTAACACCGGGGAGCTGTTTTTT
D gene: TRBD2
V gene: TRBV7-2
clone size: -
J gene: TRBJ2-2

CDR3 protein: CASGFPPGVGGYTF
CDR3 DNA: TGTGCTAGTGGTTTCCCCCCAGGGGTGGGTGGCTACACCTTC
D gene: -
V gene: TRBV12-5
clone size: -
J gene: TRBJ1-2

CDR3 protein: CARLRGQGQGNEQYF
CDR3 DNA: TGTGCCAGACTCCGAGGGCAGGGACAGGGAAACGAGCAGTACTTC
D gene: -
V gene: TRBV21-1
clone size: -
J gene: TRBJ2-7

CDR3 protein: CASRRGYDTGELFF
CDR3 DNA: TGTGCCAGCCGACGAGGGTACGACACCGGGGAGCTGTTTTTT
D gene: -
V gene: TRBV6-4
clone size: -
J gene: TRBJ2-2

CDR3 protein: CASSQERTGEETQYF
CDR3 DNA: TGCGCCAGCAGCCAAGAGAGGACAGGGGAAGAGACCCAGTACTTC
D gene: TRBD1
V gene: TRBV4-3
clone size: once
J gene: TRBJ2-5

CDR3 protein: CASSSPRTGGRTGELFF
CDR3 DNA: TGTGCCAGCAGCTCACCCCGAACAGGGGGGCGCACCGGGGAGCTGTTTTTT
D gene: TRBD1
V gene: TRBV7-2
clone size: -
J gene: TRBJ2-2

CDR3 protein: CASSVQGDFYGYTF
CDR3 DNA: TGTGCCAGCAGCGTACAGGGAGACTTCTATGGCTACACCTTC
D gene: -
V gene: TRBV6-5
clone size: -
J gene: TRBJ1-2

CDR3 protein: CASSLVSRGNSPLHF
CDR3 DNA: TGTGCCAGCAGCTTAGTAAGCAGGGGTAATTCACCCCTCCACTTT
D gene: -
V gene: TRBV7-6
clone size: -
J gene: TRBJ1-6

CDR3 protein: CASSWTGGPQYF
CDR3 DNA: TGTGCCAGCAGCTGGACAGGGGGACCGCAGTATTTT
D gene: TRBD1
V gene: TRBV11-1
clone size: -
J gene: TRBJ2-3

CDR3 protein: CASSQLAGDFNEQFF
CDR3 DNA: TGCGCCAGCAGCCAACTAGCGGGGGACTTCAATGAGCAGTTCTTC
D gene: TRBD2
V gene: TRBV4-3
clone size: -
J gene: TRBJ2-1

CDR3 protein: CASSSGTHNEQFF
CDR3 DNA: TGTGCCAGCAGCTCAGGGACTCACAATGAGCAGTTCTTC
D gene: -
V gene: TRBV5-6
clone size: few
J gene: TRBJ2-1

CDR3 protein: CAISGEGVSPLHF
CDR3 DNA: TGTGCCATCAGTGGGGAGGGTGTGTCACCCCTCCACTTT
D gene: -
V gene: TRBV10-3
clone size: -
J gene: TRBJ1-6

CDR3 protein: CASSQRGVEDGVNQPQHF
CDR3 DNA: TGCGCCAGCAGCCAAAGGGGTGTCGAGGACGGAGTTAATCAGCCCCAGCATTTT
D gene: -
V gene: TRBV4-1
clone size: -
J gene: TRBJ1-5

CDR3 protein: CASSQVAGNTEAFF
CDR3 DNA: TGTGCCAGCAGCCAAGTTGCGGGGAACACTGAAGCTTTCTTT
D gene: -
V gene: TRBV14
clone size: once
J gene: TRBJ1-1